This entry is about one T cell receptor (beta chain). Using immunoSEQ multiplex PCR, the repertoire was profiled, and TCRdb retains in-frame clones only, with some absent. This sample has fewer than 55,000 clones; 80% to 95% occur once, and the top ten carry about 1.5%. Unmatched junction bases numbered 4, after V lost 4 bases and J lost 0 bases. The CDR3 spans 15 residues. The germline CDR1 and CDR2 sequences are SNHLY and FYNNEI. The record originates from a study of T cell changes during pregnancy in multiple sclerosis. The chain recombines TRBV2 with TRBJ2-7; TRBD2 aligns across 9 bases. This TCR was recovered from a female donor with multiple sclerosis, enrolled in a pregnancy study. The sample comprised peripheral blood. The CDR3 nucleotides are TGTGCCAGCAGTGGACTAGCGGAACTCTCCTACGAGCAGTACTTC. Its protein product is CASSGLAELSYEQYF.